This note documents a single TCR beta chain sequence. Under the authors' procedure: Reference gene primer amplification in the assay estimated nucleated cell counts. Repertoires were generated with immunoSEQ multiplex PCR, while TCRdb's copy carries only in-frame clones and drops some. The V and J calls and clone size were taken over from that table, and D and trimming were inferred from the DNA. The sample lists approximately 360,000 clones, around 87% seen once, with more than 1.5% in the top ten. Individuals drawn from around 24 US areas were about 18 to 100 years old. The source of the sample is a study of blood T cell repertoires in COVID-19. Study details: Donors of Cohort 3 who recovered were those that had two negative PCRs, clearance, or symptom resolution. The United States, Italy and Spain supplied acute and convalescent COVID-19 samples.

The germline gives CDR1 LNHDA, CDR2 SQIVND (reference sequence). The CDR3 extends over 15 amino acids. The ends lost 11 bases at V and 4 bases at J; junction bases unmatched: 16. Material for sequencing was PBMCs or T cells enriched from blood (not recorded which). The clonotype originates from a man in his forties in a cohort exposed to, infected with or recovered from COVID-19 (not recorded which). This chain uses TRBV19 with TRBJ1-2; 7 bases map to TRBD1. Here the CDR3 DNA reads TGTGCCTCAGTACCCCGACAGGGCCGTGGCTATGGCTACACCTTC. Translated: CASVPRQGRGYGYTF.